The source of this T cell receptor beta chain is a study of T-cell reconstitution after alpha-beta-depleted transplantation in children. Preparing the TCRbeta library involved the use of unique molecular identifiers. One entry per CDR3 protein results from TCRdb running MiXCR on the PCR reads. The data show a few hundred thousand distinct CDR3 sequences, under 15% seen once. Germline V gene sequence: CDR1 LGHNA, CDR2 YSLEER. The V and J ends lost 1 base and 0 bases, in that order; junction bases with no gene match: 3. There are 15 residues in the CDR3. This clonotype was sampled from a human donor who donated a stem cell graft to a child with combined immunodeficiency. Sequencing was performed on PBMCs from the stem cell graft donor, taken from the stem cell graft. The rearrangement joins TRBV4-3 to TRBJ2-7; 7 nucleotides agree with TRBD1. The DNA for the CDR3 is TGCGCCAGCAGCCAAGGTCAGGGGGACTCCTACGAGCAGTACTTC. As protein: CASSQGQGDSYEQYF.